The rows below give T cell receptor beta chains drawn from one sample of a study of T-cell memory formation after mild COVID-19. TCRdb re-called the 5' RACE reads through MiXCR, storing one row per CDR3 protein. This sample carries just under 550,000 distinct CDR3 sequences, around 21% of them seen once, and the ten largest clones take around an eighth. What was sequenced was PBMCs or a T cell subset sorted from them (not recorded which). The origin of the receptors is an adult woman who had mild COVID-19 (a few samples of this study predate the infection). Cell type and time point are not known. CDR3s include the opening cysteine and the closing phenylalanine or tryptophan. A D gene is named only where the DNA matches it firmly. Size is stated for part of the rows, as once, few or many counts, or as a class when the clone is expanded.

d_call: TRBD1
v_call: TRBV25-1
j_call: TRBJ2-7
clone_size: few
cdr3_length: 13
cdr3_aa: CASRQGASYEQYF
cdr3_nt: TGTGCCAGCAGACAGGGGGCTTCCTACGAGCAGTACTTC

d_call: .
v_call: TRBV11-3
j_call: TRBJ2-3
clone_size: .
cdr3_length: 16
cdr3_aa: CASSLGVKPSTDTQYF
cdr3_nt: TGTGCCAGCAGCTTAGGAGTAAAACCTAGCACAGATACGCAGTATTTT

d_call: TRBD1
v_call: TRBV29-1
j_call: TRBJ2-4
clone_size: .
cdr3_length: 21
cdr3_aa: CSAGGTGSPRWGARLQNIQYF
cdr3_nt: TGCAGCGCTGGAGGGACAGGGAGCCCCAGATGGGGGGCGAGGCTCCAAAACATTCAGTACTTC

d_call: TRBD2
v_call: TRBV27
j_call: TRBJ2-1
clone_size: few
cdr3_length: 16
cdr3_aa: CASSPLGAGVHNEQFF
cdr3_nt: TGTGCCAGCAGTCCCCTCGGAGCGGGAGTCCACAATGAGCAGTTCTTC

d_call: .
v_call: TRBV4-1
j_call: TRBJ2-7
clone_size: once
cdr3_length: 14
cdr3_aa: CASSQEWGWVEQYF
cdr3_nt: TGCGCCAGCAGCCAAGAGTGGGGGTGGGTCGAGCAGTACTTC

d_call: .
v_call: TRBV7-3
j_call: TRBJ2-7
clone_size: .
cdr3_length: 14
cdr3_aa: CASSLQGRTYEQYF
cdr3_nt: TGTGCCAGCAGCTTACAGGGGAGGACCTACGAGCAGTACTTC

d_call: TRBD2
v_call: TRBV5-5
j_call: TRBJ2-7
clone_size: few
cdr3_length: 17
cdr3_aa: CASSYLLGTSGSYEQYF
cdr3_nt: TGTGCCAGCAGCTATCTTCTTGGGACTAGCGGGAGTTACGAGCAGTACTTC

d_call: .
v_call: TRBV29-1
j_call: TRBJ2-5
clone_size: .
cdr3_length: 12
cdr3_aa: CSVEGIQETQYF
cdr3_nt: TGCAGCGTCGAGGGGATCCAAGAGACCCAGTACTTC

d_call: .
v_call: TRBV29-1
j_call: TRBJ2-1
clone_size: few
cdr3_length: 11
cdr3_aa: CSGAGRGVHFF
cdr3_nt: TGCAGCGGAGCTGGGAGGGGGGTGCATTTCTTC

d_call: TRBD1
v_call: TRBV6-5
j_call: TRBJ2-5
clone_size: few
cdr3_length: 16
cdr3_aa: CASRPSHRGPSGTQYF
cdr3_nt: TGTGCCAGCAGACCTTCTCACAGGGGGCCCTCAGGGACCCAGTACTTC

d_call: .
v_call: TRBV12-3/TRBV12-4
j_call: TRBJ1-2
clone_size: few
cdr3_length: 14
cdr3_aa: CASSFGPRVYGYTF
cdr3_nt: TGTGCCAGCAGTTTTGGGCCTCGTGTCTATGGCTACACCTTC

d_call: TRBD2
v_call: TRBV5-4
j_call: TRBJ2-2
clone_size: .
cdr3_length: 17
cdr3_aa: CASSLGGAGVRTGELFF
cdr3_nt: TGTGCCAGCAGCTTGGGCGGAGCGGGAGTCCGCACCGGGGAGCTGTTTTTT

d_call: .
v_call: TRBV18
j_call: TRBJ2-3
clone_size: .
cdr3_length: 15
cdr3_aa: CASSPAYLSTDTQYF
cdr3_nt: TGTGCCAGCTCACCTGCCTATTTGAGCACAGATACGCAGTATTTT

d_call: TRBD1
v_call: TRBV5-4
j_call: TRBJ2-7
clone_size: few
cdr3_length: 16
cdr3_aa: CASSLGSGTGTYEQYF
cdr3_nt: TGTGCCAGCAGCTTGGGCTCCGGGACAGGGACCTACGAGCAGTACTTC

d_call: .
v_call: TRBV6-2/TRBV6-3
j_call: TRBJ1-1
clone_size: few
cdr3_length: 13
cdr3_aa: CASSYGGYTEAFF
cdr3_nt: TGTGCCAGCAGTTATGGGGGCTACACTGAAGCTTTCTTT

d_call: TRBD2
v_call: TRBV20-1
j_call: TRBJ2-1
clone_size: .
cdr3_length: 15
cdr3_aa: CSARVLAGDGNEQFF
cdr3_nt: TGCAGTGCTAGAGTACTAGCGGGAGACGGCAATGAGCAGTTCTTC

d_call: .
v_call: TRBV5-1
j_call: TRBJ2-2
clone_size: .
cdr3_length: 16
cdr3_aa: CASSLGGLAYTGELFF
cdr3_nt: TGCGCCAGCAGCTTGGGGGGACTGGCTTATACCGGGGAGCTGTTTTTT

d_call: .
v_call: TRBV30
j_call: TRBJ2-7
clone_size: few
cdr3_length: 12
cdr3_aa: CAWTSRAYEQYF
cdr3_nt: TGTGCCTGGACCTCCCGGGCCTACGAGCAGTACTTC

d_call: TRBD1
v_call: TRBV6-1
j_call: TRBJ1-3
clone_size: .
cdr3_length: 16
cdr3_aa: CASSENLDRAGNTIYF
cdr3_nt: TGTGCCAGCAGTGAAAACCTGGACAGGGCTGGAAACACCATATATTTT

d_call: .
v_call: TRBV7-6
j_call: TRBJ2-5
clone_size: .
cdr3_length: 15
cdr3_aa: CASSLMPTSRETQYF
cdr3_nt: TGTGCCAGCAGCTTAATGCCGACGTCCCGAGAGACCCAGTACTTC

d_call: .
v_call: TRBV5-1
j_call: TRBJ2-3
clone_size: many
cdr3_length: 15
cdr3_aa: CASSLVASSTDTQYF
cdr3_nt: TGCGCCAGCAGCTTAGTGGCTTCTAGCACAGATACGCAGTATTTT

d_call: TRBD1
v_call: TRBV6-2/TRBV6-3
j_call: TRBJ2-7
clone_size: .
cdr3_length: 18
cdr3_aa: CASSDLTWDRGSPYEQYF
cdr3_nt: TGTGCCAGCAGCGACCTGACTTGGGACAGGGGATCACCCTACGAGCAGTACTTC

d_call: TRBD2
v_call: TRBV7-2
j_call: TRBJ2-1
clone_size: many
cdr3_length: 18
cdr3_aa: CASSLGPRGGQSYNEQFF
cdr3_nt: TGTGCCAGCAGCTTAGGGCCCCGGGGGGGCCAATCCTACAATGAGCAGTTCTTC

d_call: TRBD1
v_call: TRBV20-1
j_call: TRBJ1-2
clone_size: .
cdr3_length: 15
cdr3_aa: CSATAETGGDYGYTF
cdr3_nt: TGCAGTGCTACTGCCGAAACAGGGGGCGACTATGGCTACACCTTC